Ten or more counts support the clone carrying this TCR beta chain. As yet, its antigen is unknown. Each CDR3 protein gets one entry after TCRdb re-called the RT-PCR reads with MiXCR. The sample holds some 600,000 distinct CDR3 sequences; about 15% are singletons and the top ten take less than 8.5%. This specimen belongs to a study of response to subunit inactivated influenza vaccine. Regarding the study as a whole: The authors offered the suggestion that each seasonal influenza vaccination recruits few new T cells.

Germline V gives CDR1 MNHEY, CDR2 SVGEGT. The CDR3 has 18 residues. V lost 7 bases, J lost 6 bases, and 31 bases lay in between. The TCR originated in a man in his fifties who received an inactivated influenza vaccine. The sequencing here drew on PBMCs from blood, taken roughly 2 weeks before vaccination. The chain is built from TRBV6-2 or TRBV6-3 and TRBJ2-7; D might be TRBD1 (6 bases). CDR3 residues: CASTQPLGIRGISSEQYF. CDR3 nucleotide sequence: TGTGCCAGCACCCAACCCCTGGGAATTAGGGGGATATCATCCGAGCAGTACTTC.